The 2 T cell receptor beta chains presented below share a single source sample, sequenced in a study of long-term antiretroviral therapy in people with HIV (dated 2022 in TCRdb). The immunoSEQ hsTCRB v3.0 assay was used at survey level resolution for TRB variable region sequencing. TCRdb took over this immuneACCESS table, retaining in-frame rearrangements with V and J assigned. Such tables are incomplete; in checked studies, under half of the missing clones stem from an unresolved V gene, and the remainder is unexplained. For this sample the table gives tens of thousands of clones, of which more than 95% were detected only once. The ten largest clones represent about 3% of the sample. The sample was unsorted PBMCs, taken 6.9 years after starting antiretroviral therapy. The source is a man aged 30-40 years with HIV.

V and J are TRBV2 and TRBJ2-7; perhaps TRBD1 as D (5 bases). CDR1 SNHLY and CDR2 FYNNEI come from the germline V gene. The V end was cut by 5 bases, the J end by 2 bases, with 13 bases between. This CDR3 contains 14 residues. DNA of the CDR3: TGTGCCAGCAGTCCTATGAAGGGGACCTACGAGCAGTACTTC. It encodes CASSPMKGTYEQYF.

The chain employs TRBV7-2 and TRBJ1-1, with a tentative D call TRBD1 (6 bases). The V gene's germline CDR1 is SGHTA and CDR2 FQGNSA. V lost 1 base and J lost 3, with 15 bases in between. The CDR3 spans 16 residues. The CDR3 DNA reads TGTGCCAGCAGCTTAGTAGAAACAGGGCGGCACACTGAAGCTTTCTTT. This codes for CASSLVETGRHTEAFF.